Described below is a single TCR beta chain sequence and its context. The junction departs from germline at one end; a sequencing error may be responsible. Germline lookup yields CDR1 MNHEY and CDR2 SVGAGI. CDR3 length: 14 residues. This sample is part of a study of blood T cells in healthy people across ages. Together with a sample-barcoded 5' primer, a J-beta primer mix was included in a second PCR lasting roughly 6 to 12 cycles. TCRdb used MiXCR to reprocess the 5' RACE reads, holding one entry per CDR3 protein. This table holds about 640,000 distinct CDR3 sequences, 58% found once. Isolation yielded PBMCs, at least 6.5 million per sample, in every case.

The sample consisted of blood. The genes are TRBV6-5 and TRBJ1-4, with D hard to call. This TCR was sampled from a man aged 55 to 69 in good health. This CDR3 is CASSYSKANEKLLF. The CDR3 nucleotides read TGTGCCAGCAGTTACTCGAAGGCTAATGAAAAACTGCTTTTT.